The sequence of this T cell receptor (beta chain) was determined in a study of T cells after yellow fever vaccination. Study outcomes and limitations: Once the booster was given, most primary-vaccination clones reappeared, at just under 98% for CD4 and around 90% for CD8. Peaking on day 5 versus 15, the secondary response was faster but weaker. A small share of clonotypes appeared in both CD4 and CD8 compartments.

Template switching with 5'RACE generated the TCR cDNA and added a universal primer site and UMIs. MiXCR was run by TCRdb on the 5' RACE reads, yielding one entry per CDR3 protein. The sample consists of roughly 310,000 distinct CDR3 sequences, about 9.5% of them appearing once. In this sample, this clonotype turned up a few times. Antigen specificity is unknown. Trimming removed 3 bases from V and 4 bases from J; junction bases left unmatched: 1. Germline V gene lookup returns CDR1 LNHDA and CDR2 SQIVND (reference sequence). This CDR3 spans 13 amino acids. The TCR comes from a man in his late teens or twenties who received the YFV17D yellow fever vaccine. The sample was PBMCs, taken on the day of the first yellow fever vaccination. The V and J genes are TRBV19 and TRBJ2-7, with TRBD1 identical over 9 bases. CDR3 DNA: TGTGCCAGTAGTATGGACAGGGGTTACGAGCAGTACTTC. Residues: CASSMDRGYEQYF.